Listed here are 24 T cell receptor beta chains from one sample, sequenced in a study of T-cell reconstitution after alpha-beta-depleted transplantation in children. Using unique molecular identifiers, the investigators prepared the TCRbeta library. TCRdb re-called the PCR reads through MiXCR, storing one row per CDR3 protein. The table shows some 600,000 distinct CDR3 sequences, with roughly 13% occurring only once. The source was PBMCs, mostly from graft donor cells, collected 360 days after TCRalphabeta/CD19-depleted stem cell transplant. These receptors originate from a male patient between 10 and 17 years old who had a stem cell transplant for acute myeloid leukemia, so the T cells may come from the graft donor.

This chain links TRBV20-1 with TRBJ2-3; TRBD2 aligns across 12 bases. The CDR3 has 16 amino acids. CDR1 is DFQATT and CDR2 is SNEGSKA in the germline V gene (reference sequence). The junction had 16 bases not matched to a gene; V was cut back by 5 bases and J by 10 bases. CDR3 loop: CSAPPRLAGELFAQYF. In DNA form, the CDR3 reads TGCAGTGCTCCACCCCGACTAGCGGGAGAATTGTTCGCGCAGTATTTT.

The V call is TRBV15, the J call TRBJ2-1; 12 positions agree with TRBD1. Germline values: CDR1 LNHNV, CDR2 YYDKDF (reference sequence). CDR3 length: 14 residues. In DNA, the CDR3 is TGTCTCACCAGCAGGGACAGGGGGCATTTTGAGCAGTTCTTC. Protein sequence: CLTSRDRGHFEQFF.

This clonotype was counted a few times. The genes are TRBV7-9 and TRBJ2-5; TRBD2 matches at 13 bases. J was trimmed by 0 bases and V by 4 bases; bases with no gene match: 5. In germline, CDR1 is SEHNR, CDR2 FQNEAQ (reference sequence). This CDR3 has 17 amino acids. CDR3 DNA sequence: TGTGCCAGCAGCTCCAGACTAGCGGGAGGCCACCAAGAGACCCAGTACTTC. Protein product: CASSSRLAGGHQETQYF. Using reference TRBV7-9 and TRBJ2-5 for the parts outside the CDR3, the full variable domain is DTGVSQNPRHKITKRGQNVTFRCDPISEHNRLYWYRQTLGQGPEFLTYFQNEAQLEKSRLLSDRFSAERPKGSFSTLEIQRTEQGDSAMYLCASSSRLAGGHQETQYFGPGTRLLVL.

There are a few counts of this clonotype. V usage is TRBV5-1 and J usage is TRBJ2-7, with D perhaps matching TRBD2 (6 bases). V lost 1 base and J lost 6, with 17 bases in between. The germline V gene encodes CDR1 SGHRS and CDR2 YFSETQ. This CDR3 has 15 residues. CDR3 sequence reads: CASSLPTSPGGEQYF. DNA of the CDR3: TGCGCCAGCAGCTTGCCCACGTCACCCGGGGGCGAGCAGTACTTC.

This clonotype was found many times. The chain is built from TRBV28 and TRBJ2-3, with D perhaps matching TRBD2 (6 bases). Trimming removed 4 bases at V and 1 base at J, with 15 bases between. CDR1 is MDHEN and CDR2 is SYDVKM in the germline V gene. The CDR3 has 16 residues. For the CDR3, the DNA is TGTGCCAGCAGTTCCTTTGGACGGAGGGGCACAGATACGCAGTATTTT. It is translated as CASSSFGRRGTDTQYF.

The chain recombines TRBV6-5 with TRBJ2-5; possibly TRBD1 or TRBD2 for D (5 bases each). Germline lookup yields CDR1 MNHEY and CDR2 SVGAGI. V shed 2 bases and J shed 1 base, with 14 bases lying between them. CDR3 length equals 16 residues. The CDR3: CASSYGSAGTQETQYF. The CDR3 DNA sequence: TGTGCCAGCAGTTACGGATCGGCAGGGACCCAAGAGACCCAGTACTTC.

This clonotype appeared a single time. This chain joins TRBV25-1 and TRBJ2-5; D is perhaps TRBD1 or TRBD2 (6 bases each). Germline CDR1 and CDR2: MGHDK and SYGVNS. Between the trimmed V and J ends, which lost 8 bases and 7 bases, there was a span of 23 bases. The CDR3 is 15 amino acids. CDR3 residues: CASAWGAGRWGTQYF. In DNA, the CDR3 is TGTGCCAGCGCTTGGGGGGCGGGGAGGTGGGGGACCCAGTACTTC. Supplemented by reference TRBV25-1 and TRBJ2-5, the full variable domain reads EADIYQTPRYLVIGTGKKITLECSQTMGHDKMYWYQQDPGMELHLIHYSYGVNSTEKGDLSSESTVSRIRTEHFPLTLESARPSHTSQYLCASAWGAGRWGTQYFGPGTRLLVL.

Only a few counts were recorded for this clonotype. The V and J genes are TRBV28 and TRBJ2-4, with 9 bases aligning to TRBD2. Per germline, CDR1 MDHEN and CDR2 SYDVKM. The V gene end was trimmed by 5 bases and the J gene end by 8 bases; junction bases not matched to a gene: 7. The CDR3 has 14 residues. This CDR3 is CASSPGLAGDIQYF. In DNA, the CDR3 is TGTGCCAGCAGTCCGGGACTAGCAGGGGACATTCAGTACTTC.

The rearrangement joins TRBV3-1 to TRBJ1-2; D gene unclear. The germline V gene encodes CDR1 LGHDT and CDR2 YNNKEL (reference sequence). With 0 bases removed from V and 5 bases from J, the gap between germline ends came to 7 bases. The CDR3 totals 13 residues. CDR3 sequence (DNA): TGTGCCAGCAGCCAAGATCTTGCTTATGGCTACACCTTC. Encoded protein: CASSQDLAYGYTF.

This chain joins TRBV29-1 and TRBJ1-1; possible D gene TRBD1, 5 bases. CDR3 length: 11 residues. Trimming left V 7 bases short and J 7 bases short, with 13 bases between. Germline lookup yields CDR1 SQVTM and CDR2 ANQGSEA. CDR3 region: CSARGGGEAFF. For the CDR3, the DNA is TGCAGCGCCCGGGGGGGAGGTGAAGCTTTCTTT.

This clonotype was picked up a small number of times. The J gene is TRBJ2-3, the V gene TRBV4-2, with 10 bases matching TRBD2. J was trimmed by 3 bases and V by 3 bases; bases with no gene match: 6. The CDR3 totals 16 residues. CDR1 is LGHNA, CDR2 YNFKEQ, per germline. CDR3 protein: CASSHSGLAVTDTQYF. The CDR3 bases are TGTGCCAGCAGCCATTCCGGACTAGCGGTTACAGATACGCAGTATTTT.

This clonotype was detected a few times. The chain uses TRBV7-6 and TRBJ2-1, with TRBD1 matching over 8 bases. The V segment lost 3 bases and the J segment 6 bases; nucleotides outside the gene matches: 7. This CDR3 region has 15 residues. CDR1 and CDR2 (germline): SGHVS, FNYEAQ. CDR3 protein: CASSFTGQGSNEQFF. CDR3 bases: TGTGCCAGCAGCTTTACTGGACAGGGAAGCAATGAGCAGTTCTTC.

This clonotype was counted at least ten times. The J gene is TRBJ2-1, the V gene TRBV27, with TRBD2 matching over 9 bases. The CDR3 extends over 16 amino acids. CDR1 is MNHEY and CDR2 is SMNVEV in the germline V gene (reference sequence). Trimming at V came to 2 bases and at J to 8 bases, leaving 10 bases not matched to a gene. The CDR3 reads CASSLIPSGTVDEQFF. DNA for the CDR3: TGTGCCAGCAGTTTAATACCTAGCGGGACAGTGGATGAGCAGTTCTTC.

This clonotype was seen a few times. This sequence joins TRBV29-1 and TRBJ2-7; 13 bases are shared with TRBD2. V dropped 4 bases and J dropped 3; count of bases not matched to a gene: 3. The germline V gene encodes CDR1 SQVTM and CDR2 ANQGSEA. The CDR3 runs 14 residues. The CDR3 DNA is TGCAGCGTTGTTGGGACTAGCGGGATCTACGAGCAGTACTTC. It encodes CSVVGTSGIYEQYF.

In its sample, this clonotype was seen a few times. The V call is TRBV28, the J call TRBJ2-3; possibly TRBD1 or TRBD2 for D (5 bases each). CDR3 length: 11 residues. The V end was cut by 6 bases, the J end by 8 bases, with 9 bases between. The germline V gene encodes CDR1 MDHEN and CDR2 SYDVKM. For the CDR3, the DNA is TGTGCCAGCAGCCAGGGAGTTACGCAGTATTTT. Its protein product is CASSQGVTQYF.

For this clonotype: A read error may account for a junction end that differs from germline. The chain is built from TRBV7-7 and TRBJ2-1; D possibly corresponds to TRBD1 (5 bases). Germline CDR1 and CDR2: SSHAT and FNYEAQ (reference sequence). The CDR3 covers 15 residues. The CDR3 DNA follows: TGTGCTAGCAGCCCGGACATCGCCGCGGACAATGAGCAGTTCTTC. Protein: CASSPDIAADNEQFF.

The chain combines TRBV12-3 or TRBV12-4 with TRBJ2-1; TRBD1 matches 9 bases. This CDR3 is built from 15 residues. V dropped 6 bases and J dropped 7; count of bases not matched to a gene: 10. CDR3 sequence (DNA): TGTGCCAGCAGACCCACAGGGGGCAGGGGTAATGAGCAGTTCTTC. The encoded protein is CASRPTGGRGNEQFF.

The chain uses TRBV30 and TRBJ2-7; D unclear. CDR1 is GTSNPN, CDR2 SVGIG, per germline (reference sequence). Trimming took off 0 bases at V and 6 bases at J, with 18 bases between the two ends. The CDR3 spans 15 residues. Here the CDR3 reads CAWSVRRQVPSEQYF. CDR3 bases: TGTGCCTGGAGTGTACGGCGCCAGGTCCCCTCCGAGCAGTACTTC.

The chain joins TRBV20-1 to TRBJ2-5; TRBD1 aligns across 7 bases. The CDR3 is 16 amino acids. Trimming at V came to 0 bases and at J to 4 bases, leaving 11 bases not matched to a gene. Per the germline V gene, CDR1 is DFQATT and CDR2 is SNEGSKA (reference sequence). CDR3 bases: TGCAGTGCTAGAGATATGACGACAGGGCCGTTAGAGACCCAGTACTTC. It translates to CSARDMTTGPLETQYF.

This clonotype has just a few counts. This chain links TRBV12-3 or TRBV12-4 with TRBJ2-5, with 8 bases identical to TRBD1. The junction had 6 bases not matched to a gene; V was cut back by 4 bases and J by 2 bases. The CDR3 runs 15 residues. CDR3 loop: CASSWGTGPQETQYF. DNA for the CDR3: TGTGCCAGCAGTTGGGGGACAGGCCCGCAAGAGACCCAGTACTTC.

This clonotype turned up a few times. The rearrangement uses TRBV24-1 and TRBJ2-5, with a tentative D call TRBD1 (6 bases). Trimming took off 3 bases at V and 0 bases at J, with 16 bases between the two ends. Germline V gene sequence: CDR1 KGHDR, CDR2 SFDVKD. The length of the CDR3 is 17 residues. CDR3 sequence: CATSDPYRDTYQETQYF. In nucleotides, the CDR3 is TGTGCCACCAGTGATCCTTACCGGGACACATACCAAGAGACCCAGTACTTC.

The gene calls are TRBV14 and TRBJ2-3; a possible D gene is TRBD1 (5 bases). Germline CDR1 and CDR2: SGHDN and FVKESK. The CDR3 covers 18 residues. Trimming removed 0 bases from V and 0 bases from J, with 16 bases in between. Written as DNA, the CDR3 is TGTGCCAGCAGCCAAGATTTGGGGCGGTCTCTAAGCACAGATACGCAGTATTTT. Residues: CASSQDLGRSLSTDTQYF.

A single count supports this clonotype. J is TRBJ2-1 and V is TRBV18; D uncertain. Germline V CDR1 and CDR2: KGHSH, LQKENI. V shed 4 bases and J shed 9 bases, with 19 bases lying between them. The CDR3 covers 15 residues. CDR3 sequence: CASSLLSGETGEQFF. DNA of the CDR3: TGTGCCAGCTCACTTCTCTCGGGCGAAACTGGTGAGCAGTTCTTC.

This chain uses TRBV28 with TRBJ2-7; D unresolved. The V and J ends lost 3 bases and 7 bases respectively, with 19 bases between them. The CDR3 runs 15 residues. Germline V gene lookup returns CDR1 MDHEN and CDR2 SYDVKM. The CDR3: CASSFFGPTWGEQYF. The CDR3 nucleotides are TGTGCCAGCAGTTTCTTCGGTCCTACTTGGGGTGAGCAGTACTTC.